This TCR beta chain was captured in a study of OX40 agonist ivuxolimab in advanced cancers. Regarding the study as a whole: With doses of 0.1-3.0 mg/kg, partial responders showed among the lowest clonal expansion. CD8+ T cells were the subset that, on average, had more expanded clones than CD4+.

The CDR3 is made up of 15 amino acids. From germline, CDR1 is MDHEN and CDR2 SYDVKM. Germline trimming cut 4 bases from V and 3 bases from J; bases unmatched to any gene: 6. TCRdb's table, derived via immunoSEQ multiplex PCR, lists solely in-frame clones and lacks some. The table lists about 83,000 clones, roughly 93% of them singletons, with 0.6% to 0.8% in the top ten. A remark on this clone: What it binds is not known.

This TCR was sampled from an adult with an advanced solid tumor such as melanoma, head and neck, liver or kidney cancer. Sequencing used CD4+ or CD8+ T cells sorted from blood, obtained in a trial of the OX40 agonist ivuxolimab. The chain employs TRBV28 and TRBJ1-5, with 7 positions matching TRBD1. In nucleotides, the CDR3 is TGTGCCAGCAGTTCGGCAGGGGGGAACAATCAGCCCCAGCATTTT. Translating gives CASSSAGGNNQPQHF.